The rows below give T cell receptor beta chains drawn from one sample of a study of memory CD4+ T cells and cytomegalovirus serostatus. TCRdb's copy holds only in-frame clones and misses some; the assay was immunoSEQ multiplex PCR. The sample lists 54,000 or so clones; about 81% were seen once. Sequenced sample: memory CD4+ T cells from blood. Every receptor here comes from an adult in good health and CMV-seronegative. Both conserved end residues are part of each CDR3. The D gene is left open where the match is weak. Only some rows state a clone size, as once, few, many or a class for expanded clones.

TGTGCCAGCAGCTTAATGGGTCGTGACGGAGATGGCTACACCTTC,CASSLMGRDGDGYTF,15,TRBJ1-2,-,TRBV11-3,-
TGTGCCAGCAGAGGGGCCGGGACAGGGGTGGATGAGCAGTTCTTC,CASRGAGTGVDEQFF,15,TRBJ2-1,TRBD1,TRBV28,-
TGTGCCTGGAGTGTACGAGGGGGTTCTGGGGCCAACGTCCTGACTTTC,CAWSVRGGSGANVLTF,16,TRBJ2-6,-,TRBV30,-
TGTGCCAGCAGCTTAAATAGCGGGAGGATTCCAGATACGCAGTATTTT,CASSLNSGRIPDTQYF,16,TRBJ2-3,TRBD2,TRBV7-3,-
TGCAGCGTTTGGACAGGGCAAGGCAATGAGCAGTTCTTC,CSVWTGQGNEQFF,13,TRBJ2-1,TRBD1,TRBV29-1,-
TGTGCCAGCAGTTTAGGGGGGAGCAGCAATCAGCCCCAGCATTTT,CASSLGGSSNQPQHF,15,TRBJ1-5,-,TRBV28,-
TGTGCCAGCAGCTTAGCAAGACAGTGGTACAATGAGCAGTTCTTC,CASSLARQWYNEQFF,15,TRBJ2-1,-,TRBV11-2,-
TGTGCCAGCAGTTATAGAGAGGGCGAGCAGTACTTC,CASSYREGEQYF,12,TRBJ2-7,-,TRBV7-2,once
TGCGCCAGCAGCCAAGATAATGGCAGGGGCCTCTATGGCTACACCTTC,CASSQDNGRGLYGYTF,16,TRBJ1-2,-,TRBV4-3,-
TGTGCCAGCCAAGGGGGCAGGAACACTGAAGCTTTCTTT,CASQGGRNTEAFF,13,TRBJ1-1,TRBD1,TRBV18,-
TGTGCCAGCACCCGGGGGACAGATCACGACCGACAGCCCCAGCATTTT,CASTRGTDHDRQPQHF,16,TRBJ1-5,TRBD1,TRBV2,-
TGCGCCAGCAGCTTGGGTGGGACTCAGAACACTGAAGCTTTCTTT,CASSLGGTQNTEAFF,15,TRBJ1-1,-,TRBV5-1,-
TGTGCCAGCAGCCAAGGTCGGTCCGGGACCCAGTACTTC,CASSQGRSGTQYF,13,TRBJ2-5,-,TRBV14,-
TGTGCCACCAGCAGAGATTCGCATGGGGAAGGGGAGCTGTTTTTT,CATSRDSHGEGELFF,15,TRBJ2-2,-,TRBV15,-
TGTGCCAGCAGCGTAGATGGCAGCAATCAGCCCCAGCATTTT,CASSVDGSNQPQHF,14,TRBJ1-5,-,TRBV9,-
TGTGCCAGCAGCCGTGGACAGGGCGAGCAGTACTTC,CASSRGQGEQYF,12,TRBJ2-7,TRBD1,TRBV27,few
TGTGCCAGCAGTAATCCCGACAGGGTGAACTACGAGCAGTACTTC,CASSNPDRVNYEQYF,15,TRBJ2-7,TRBD1,TRBV6-6,few
TGTGCCAGCAGCTCCTCCCGGACAGTGAGGGTCTCCGAGCAGTACTTC,CASSSSRTVRVSEQYF,16,TRBJ2-7,-,TRBV5-5,-
TGTGCCAGCAGCTTAGGACCAAATGAAAAACTGTTTTTT,CASSLGPNEKLFF,13,TRBJ1-4,-,TRBV13,once
TGTGCCAGCAGCTTAGCAGTTGTTGGGGACCCCCAGCATTTT,CASSLAVVGDPQHF,14,TRBJ1-5,-,TRBV7-9,-
TGCAGCGTTGATCGGGGGAAGGGCTCCTACAATGAGCAGTTCTTC,CSVDRGKGSYNEQFF,15,TRBJ2-1,-,TRBV29-1,few
TGTGCCAGCAGTCGGGATTGGACGAGCACAGATACGCAGTATTTT,CASSRDWTSTDTQYF,15,TRBJ2-3,-,TRBV6-5,-
TGTGCCAGTCATGGACAGGGGACTCAGCCCCAGCATTTT,CASHGQGTQPQHF,13,TRBJ1-5,TRBD1,TRBV2,-
TGTGCCAGTTGGGACTACCTCTACGAGCAGTACTTC,CASWDYLYEQYF,12,TRBJ2-7,TRBD2,TRBV28,-
TGTGCCAGCAGTGACGAAGTCGGGACAGCCCTTTCTGGCTACACCTTC,CASSDEVGTALSGYTF,16,TRBJ1-2,TRBD1,TRBV6-4,few
TGCAGCGTTGAGGGAGGGACTAGGTATTTT,CSVEGGTRYF,10,TRBJ2-3,TRBD2,TRBV29-1,-
TGTGCCAGCAGTTACGTGGGACAGGGGTACAATGAGCAGTTCTTC,CASSYVGQGYNEQFF,15,TRBJ2-1,TRBD1,TRBV6-5,-
TGTGCCAGCAGCTTAGGGCAGCGTTTTGCCTTC,CASSLGQRFAF,11,TRBJ2-7,-,TRBV7-9,-
TGTGCCAGCAGCTTCCGGGTTTCCACCGCTTTCTTT,CASSFRVSTAFF,12,TRBJ1-1,-,TRBV5-4,-
TGTGCCACGAAAACCGGGACAGGGTATACAGATACGCAGTATTTT,CATKTGTGYTDTQYF,15,TRBJ2-3,TRBD1,TRBV28,-
TGTGCCATCAGGACTAGCGGGAGTTCCAATGAGCAGTTCTTC,CAIRTSGSSNEQFF,14,TRBJ2-1,TRBD2,TRBV10-3,-
TGCGCCAGCAGTTTCCCCCCAACCATGGGGACAGACACCTGGAGCTCCTACAATGAGCAGTTCTTC,CASSFPPTMGTDTWSSYNEQFF,22,TRBJ2-1,TRBD1,TRBV5-1,-
TGTGCCAGTAGTCCTCTCCTAGCGGCCTCGAACACCGGGGAGCTGTTTTTT,CASSPLLAASNTGELFF,17,TRBJ2-2,TRBD2,TRBV19,-
TGTGCCAGCAGCGCAAGACCCGTGGCGCCTAATGAAAAACTGTTTTTT,CASSARPVAPNEKLFF,16,TRBJ1-4,-,TRBV9,few
TGTGCCAGTAAGAGCCCAGGACAGGGGCTCAATGAGCAGTTCTTC,CASKSPGQGLNEQFF,15,TRBJ2-1,TRBD1,TRBV19,once
TGTGCCAGCAGCCAGCTTGGCGGGCAGGGAGGGACTGAAGCTTTCTTT,CASSQLGGQGGTEAFF,16,TRBJ1-1,-,TRBV4-2,-
TGTGCCAGCAGAGGAACTGTCAATCAGCCCCAGCATTTT,CASRGTVNQPQHF,13,TRBJ1-5,-,TRBV2,few
TGTGCCTGGAGTTTCGGGACGGGGGAAAAACTGTTTTTT,CAWSFGTGEKLFF,13,TRBJ1-4,-,TRBV30,-
TGTGCCAGCAGCAGGGACAGGGCCCAAGAGACCCAGTACTTC,CASSRDRAQETQYF,14,TRBJ2-5,TRBD1,TRBV7-2,-
TGTGCCAGCAGCGTAGAGGTCTTGTCAGATACGCAGTATTTT,CASSVEVLSDTQYF,14,TRBJ2-3,-,TRBV9,few
TGTGCCAGCACAAGTGGAGCGGGAGCTGAGCAGTTCTTC,CASTSGAGAEQFF,13,TRBJ2-1,TRBD2,TRBV27,-